The 25 T cell receptor beta chains below were found in one sample sequenced in a study of T cells in Graves' hyperthyroidism and ophthalmopathy. RNA transcripts were the template for amplifying TCR beta CDR3 regions. Using the HTBI primer set, a first-round RT-PCR was run on the TCR CDR3. Via MiXCR, TCRdb re-called the multiplex PCR reads, giving one row per CDR3 protein. The table lists about 460,000 distinct CDR3 sequences, about 22% of them singletons. The sequenced sample consisted of blood. These receptors were taken from a woman in her 70s with Graves' ophthalmopathy.

Ten or more counts support this clonotype. The chain couples TRBV20-1 to TRBJ1-2, with a tentative D call TRBD1 (5 bases). The V gene lost 6 bases and the J gene lost 2 bases, with 10 bases spanning the gap. The CDR3 covers 12 residues. CDR1 DFQATT and CDR2 SNEGSKA come from the germline V gene (reference sequence). CDR3 DNA: TGCAGTGCCGCGGGGCAAAACTATGGCTACACCTTC. This translates into CSAAGQNYGYTF.

J is TRBJ2-4 and V is TRBV27, with 8 bases lining up with TRBD2. The CDR3 totals 17 residues. J was trimmed by 0 bases and V by 6 bases; bases with no gene match: 10. Germline values: CDR1 MNHEY, CDR2 SMNVEV (reference sequence). CDR3 in amino acids: CASRPGGGHRAKNIQYF. Here the CDR3 DNA reads TGTGCCAGCAGACCGGGGGGGGGACACCGAGCCAAAAACATTCAGTACTTC.

Ten or more counts support this clonotype. The chain joins TRBV11-2 to TRBJ2-3; weak D call: TRBD1 (5 bases). Trimming removed 5 bases at V and 3 bases at J, with 15 bases between. From germline, CDR1 is SGHAT and CDR2 FQNNGV. This CDR3 comprises 15 residues. DNA of the CDR3: TGTGCCAGCAGCCCGCAGGGCGTGAGGACAGATACGCAGTATTTT. Translated, it gives CASSPQGVRTDTQYF. Together with reference TRBV11-2 and TRBJ2-3, the CDR3 gives the full variable domain: EAGVAQSPRYKIIEKRQSVAFWCNPISGHATLYWYQQILGQGPKLLIQFQNNGVVDDSQLPKDRFSAERLKGVDSTLKIQPAKLEDSAVYLCASSPQGVRTDTQYFGPGTRLTVL.

J is TRBJ2-1 and V is TRBV24-1; maybe TRBD1 (5 bases). Germline CDR1 reads KGHDR; CDR2 reads SFDVKD. This CDR3 region has 14 residues. V was cut by 9 bases and J by 1 base, with 12 bases left in between. The CDR3 region has the DNA TGTGCCACCCTGCCGGACACATCCTACAATGAGCAGTTCTTC. This translates into CATLPDTSYNEQFF.

The chain links TRBV6-2 or TRBV6-3 to TRBJ2-5, with 7 bases that match TRBD2. V lost 5 bases and J lost 4; bases outside the gene matches: 13. This CDR3 is 16 amino acids long. Germline V gene data show CDR1 as MNHEY and CDR2 as SVGEGT. Here the CDR3 DNA reads TGTGCCAGCAGTCGTAATATCCCGACTAGCCCAGAGACCCAGTACTTC. As protein: CASSRNIPTSPETQYF.

The rearrangement links TRBV5-8 to TRBJ2-5, with 13 bases that match TRBD2. This CDR3 region has 16 residues. Trimming at V came to 1 base and at J to 5 bases, leaving 5 bases not matched to a gene. CDR1 SGHTS and CDR2 YDEGEE come from the germline V gene. CDR3 DNA: TGTGCCAGCAGCTTGACTAGCGGGAGGGCCAGTGAGACCCAGTACTTC. It specifies CASSLTSGRASETQYF.

This clonotype has more than one count but fewer than ten. J is TRBJ2-3 and V is TRBV20-1; D is perhaps TRBD1 (6 bases). V was clipped by 8 bases and J by 2 bases, with 23 bases between them. This CDR3 has 16 residues. Germline V CDR1 and CDR2: DFQATT, SNEGSKA (reference sequence). DNA for the CDR3: TGCAGTCCACACCTGCCCGGGACAAAACCCACAGATACGCAGTATTTT. As protein: CSPHLPGTKPTDTQYF.

This clonotype was detected ten times or more. The gene calls are TRBV28 and TRBJ2-2, with a weak D call TRBD2 (6 bases). Germline-derived CDR1 and CDR2 are MDHEN and SYDVKM. V gave up 4 bases and J gave up 5 bases, with 20 bases separating them. The CDR3 has 17 amino acids. For the CDR3, the DNA is TGTGCCAGCAGTTCCTGGGACTTCGACGAAACAACCGGGGAGCTGTTTTTT. Protein sequence: CASSSWDFDETTGELFF.

This clonotype was recorded at least ten times. This chain joins TRBV20-1 and TRBJ2-1; 12 bases line up with TRBD2. Germline trimming cut 3 bases from V and 8 bases from J; bases unmatched to any gene: 8. The CDR3 totals 15 residues. Germline assignment: CDR1 DFQATT and CDR2 SNEGSKA (reference sequence). The CDR3, as DNA: TGCAGTGCTAGCCCGACTAGCGGGAGACGGGATGAGCAGTTCTTC. It specifies CSASPTSGRRDEQFF.

The chain couples TRBV5-1 to TRBJ2-5; D is perhaps TRBD2 (6 bases). V was pared by 0 bases and J by 5 bases, with 11 bases between. CDR3 length equals 14 residues. CDR1 is SGHRS and CDR2 is YFSETQ in the germline V gene. The CDR3 is CASSLGLAKETQYF. The CDR3 region has the DNA TGCGCCAGCAGCTTGGGGCTAGCGAAGGAGACCCAGTACTTC.

This clonotype has more than one count but fewer than ten. This rearrangement joins TRBV5-4 to TRBJ2-7; the match to TRBD1 covers 9 bases. This CDR3 is 15 amino acids long. The germline CDR1 and CDR2 sequences are SGHNT and YYREEE (reference sequence). The ends lost 2 bases at V and 5 bases at J; junction bases unmatched: 8. CDR3 in amino acids: CASSLPGQGRNEQYF. The CDR3 region has the DNA TGTGCCAGCAGCTTACCGGGACAGGGAAGAAACGAGCAGTACTTC.

This chain links TRBV20-1 with TRBJ2-7; 8 nucleotides agree with TRBD1. Looked up from germline, CDR1 is DFQATT and CDR2 is SNEGSKA (reference sequence). V trimming: 0 bases; J trimming: 0 bases; junction bases outside the gene matches: 19. The CDR3 loop spans 20 amino acids. The CDR3 region has the DNA TGCAGTGCTAGAGATCGGATGGTACAGGGGGTAGCGCGGAGCTCCTACGAGCAGTACTTC. Its protein is CSARDRMVQGVARSSYEQYF.

About this clonotype itself: Since a much larger clone is just one base distant, this may be a read error. The chain is built from TRBV24-1 and TRBJ2-2; D uncertain. V lost 7 bases, J lost 4 bases, and 9 bases lay in between. The germline V gene has CDR1 KGHDR and CDR2 SFDVKD. This CDR3 is built from 13 residues. CDR3 sequence: CATRDVSTGELFF. For the CDR3, the DNA is TGTGCCACCAGAGACGTGAGCACCGGGGAGCTGTTTTTT.

This clonotype was seen ten or more times. The gene calls are TRBV20-1 and TRBJ2-7, with 13 nucleotides matching TRBD2. V shed 6 bases and J 2 bases; nucleotides not matched to a gene: 4. This CDR3 has 14 residues. CDR1 is DFQATT, CDR2 SNEGSKA, per germline (reference sequence). The DNA of the CDR3 is TGCAGTGCCCCGACTAGCGGGAGGACCTACGAGCAGTACTTC. Its protein product is CSAPTSGRTYEQYF.

This clonotype occurred a few times. The J gene is TRBJ2-3, the V gene TRBV5-1; no definite D call. Germline V lookup: CDR1 SGHRS, CDR2 YFSETQ. The CDR3 runs to 15 residues. Between the trimmed V and J ends, which lost 0 bases and 4 bases, there was a span of 12 bases. The CDR3 loop is CASSLAPSGADTQYF. DNA for the CDR3: TGCGCCAGCAGCTTGGCTCCTAGTGGGGCAGATACGCAGTATTTT.

This clonotype was counted between two and nine times. The chain combines TRBV19 with TRBJ1-3; D possibly corresponds to TRBD1 (5 bases). CDR1 LNHDA and CDR2 SQIVND come from the germline V gene (reference sequence). Trimming left V 7 bases short and J 4 bases short, with 11 bases between. The CDR3 loop spans 13 amino acids. CDR3: CASNPGPGNTIYF. The CDR3 coding sequence is TGTGCCAGTAATCCGGGGCCAGGAAACACCATATATTTT.

This clonotype came up a few times. The V gene is TRBV29-1, the J gene TRBJ1-2; possible D gene TRBD1, 5 bases. The CDR3 has 12 amino acids. CDR1 is SQVTM and CDR2 is ANQGSEA in the germline V gene. V lost 3 bases, J lost 7 bases, and 12 bases lay in between. The CDR3 DNA is TGCAGCGTTGAGGGCAGGGCCTTTGGCTACACCTTC. Translated, it gives CSVEGRAFGYTF.

This clonotype showed up just a few times. The chain couples TRBV27 to TRBJ1-5, with TRBD1 matching over 7 bases. The CDR3 is made up of 18 amino acids. The V gene's germline CDR1 is MNHEY and CDR2 SMNVEV (reference sequence). The ends lost 1 base at V and 0 bases at J; junction bases unmatched: 9. In DNA, the CDR3 is TGTGCCAGCAGTTTATGGGGGACAGTTCAATTTAGCAATCAGCCCCAGCATTTT. Its translation is CASSLWGTVQFSNQPQHF.

In this sample, this clonotype turned up many times. The CDR3 DNA follows: TGTGCCAGCAGTTCACCGGGACTAGCGTACACCGGGGAGCTGTTTTTT. Its protein product is CASSSPGLAYTGELFF. The chain is built from TRBV12-3 or TRBV12-4 and TRBJ2-2, with 10 bases aligning to TRBD2. V gave up 4 bases and J gave up 3 bases; unmatched junction bases: 5. The length of the CDR3 is 16 residues.

This clonotype was detected only a few times. This chain uses TRBV6-1 with TRBJ1-5; D uncertain. In germline, CDR1 is MNHNS, CDR2 SASEGT. There are 17 residues in the CDR3. Trimming left V 6 bases short and J 0 bases short, with 18 bases between. The CDR3 here is CASRPLLAGDSNQPQHF. The CDR3 DNA reads TGTGCCAGCAGACCCCTCCTCGCAGGAGATAGCAATCAGCCCCAGCATTTT.

This clonotype was observed at least ten times. The chain joins TRBV27 to TRBJ2-2; 7 bases match TRBD1. V was clipped by 3 bases and J by 4 bases; unmatched bases: 2. The CDR3 loop spans 14 amino acids. Germline CDR1 and CDR2: MNHEY and SMNVEV (reference sequence). CDR3 nucleotides: TGTGCCAGCAGTTTGGGACAGATCACCGGGGAGCTGTTTTTT. Residues: CASSLGQITGELFF.

The rearrangement links TRBV29-1 to TRBJ1-3; D might be TRBD1 (5 bases). This CDR3 is built from 16 residues. V lost 3 bases and J 1 base, leaving 16 bases between the germline ends. In germline, CDR1 is SQVTM, CDR2 ANQGSEA. CDR3 DNA sequence: TGCAGCGTTGAGGGCATCAGGGCTCAGTCTGGAAACACCATATATTTT. As protein: CSVEGIRAQSGNTIYF.

The sample holds many counts of this clonotype. V is TRBV27 and J is TRBJ2-3; D remains ambiguous. Trimming removed 11 bases at V and 4 bases at J, with 13 bases between. This CDR3 region has 12 residues. CDR1 and CDR2 (germline): MNHEY, SMNVEV (reference sequence). The CDR3 reads CASRSLADTQYF. The CDR3 DNA sequence: TGTGCCTCGAGATCTCTGGCAGATACGCAGTATTTT.

This clonotype came up a few times. The chain couples TRBV28 to TRBJ2-7; a weak D match, TRBD2 (6 bases). This CDR3 has 14 amino acids. Germline V gene data show CDR1 as MDHEN and CDR2 as SYDVKM. V was trimmed by 10 bases and J by 1 base, leaving 17 bases between them. CDR3 region: CAITGFGGSYEQYF. The CDR3 DNA sequence: TGTGCCATCACCGGGTTTGGGGGGTCCTACGAGCAGTACTTC.

The chain recombines TRBV9 with TRBJ1-1; D unresolved. The CDR3 totals 14 residues. The V gene's germline CDR1 is SGDLS and CDR2 YYNGEE. The germline V and J ends were trimmed by 2 bases and 0 bases, with 8 bases remaining between them. This CDR3 reads CASSVVPVNTEAFF. The CDR3 DNA sequence: TGTGCCAGCAGCGTCGTCCCCGTGAACACTGAAGCTTTCTTT.